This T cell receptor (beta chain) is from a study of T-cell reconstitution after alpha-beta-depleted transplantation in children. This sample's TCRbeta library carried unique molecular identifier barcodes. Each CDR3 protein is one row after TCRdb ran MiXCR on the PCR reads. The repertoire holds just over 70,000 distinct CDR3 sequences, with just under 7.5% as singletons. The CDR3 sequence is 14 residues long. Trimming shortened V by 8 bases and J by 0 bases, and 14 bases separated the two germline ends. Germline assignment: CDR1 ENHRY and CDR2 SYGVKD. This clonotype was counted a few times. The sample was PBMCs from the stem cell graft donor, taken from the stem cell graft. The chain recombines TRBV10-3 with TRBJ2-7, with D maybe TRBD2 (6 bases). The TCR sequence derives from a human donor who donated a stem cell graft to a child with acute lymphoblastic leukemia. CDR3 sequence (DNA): TGTGCCATCTCTAGTGGGGGGTCCTCCTACGAGCAGTACTTC. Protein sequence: CAISSGGSSYEQYF.